The clone carrying this T cell receptor (beta chain) was seen many times. Its antigen is still unknown. This entry belongs to a study of tumor-infiltrating lymphocytes in primary liver carcinoma. Background on the study: Spanning 30 to 69 years of age, the patients were men and women. Notes on the study in general: Tumor top-250-clone fraction significantly exceeded that of blood (p = 0.039).

Making TCR beta cDNA involved around 500 ng total RNA and a constant-region primer. The TCR beta library was amplified through three nested multiplex PCR rounds in a modified ARM-PCR procedure. Use of TRBV1-TRBV30 forward primers with a C-beta reverse primer characterized the first two PCR rounds, which lasted roughly 11 cycles each. TCRdb re-derived calls from the multiplex PCR reads in MiXCR, one entry per CDR3 protein. The table records some 190,000 distinct CDR3 sequences, 50% to 75% of them present only once. V was clipped by 2 bases and J by 7 bases; unmatched bases: 6. Germline V CDR1 and CDR2: SGHAT, FQNNGV. The CDR3 consists of 16 residues. Blood RNA came from unsorted whole blood; germline DNA was also extracted.

Sequenced: peripheral blood. This chain links TRBV11-2 with TRBJ2-1; TRBD2 matches at 12 bases. The clonotype was recovered from a man aged 35-49 years with primary liver carcinoma and hepatitis B virus infection. This chain's CDR3 is CASSLLAGGPENEQFF. The DNA for the CDR3 is TGTGCCAGCAGCTTACTAGCGGGAGGGCCAGAAAATGAGCAGTTCTTC.